This entry describes one T cell receptor beta chain. CDR1 and CDR2 (germline): GTSNPN, SVGIG (reference sequence). The J segment lost 5 bases and the V segment lost 2 bases, leaving 15 bases of the junction unmatched. This CDR3 is built from 18 residues. This sample was included in a study of cytomegalovirus exposure and HLA in healthy donors. The table came from immunoSEQ multiplex PCR; TCRdb's copy has only in-frame clones and leaves some out. The sample has 120,000 or so clones; around 86% are singletons. This TCR came from a man between 18 and 29 years old in good health and CMV-seronegative. Sample: PBMCs. The chain combines TRBV30 with TRBJ2-3; TRBD2 agrees at 11 bases. The CDR3 is CAWSRTHPELAGVDTQYF. Written as DNA, the CDR3 is TGTGCCTGGAGTCGTACCCATCCAGAACTAGCGGGGGTAGATACGCAGTATTTT.